This TCR beta chain was captured by sequencing in a study of blood T cells in healthy people across ages. V was clipped by 6 bases and J by 11 bases, with 22 bases between them. The CDR3 has 14 amino acids. The second PCR ran about 6 to 12 cycles with a sample-barcoded 5' primer and J-beta primers. The template-switch adaptor, which had 12 random nucleotides, put a tag on each cDNA molecule. TCRdb reprocessed the 5' RACE reads via MiXCR and lists one record per CDR3 protein. The sample consists of about 600,000 distinct CDR3 sequences, more than 45% of them appearing once. The TCR comes from a man at least 80 years old in good health. This sequence joins TRBV12-3 or TRBV12-4 and TRBJ2-5, with TRBD2 as a possible D gene (5 bases). The material sequenced was blood. In DNA, the CDR3 is TGTGCCAGCAGGCTCGCCCCGCTAGCCGGCAAGCAGTACTTC. Protein product: CASRLAPLAGKQYF.